The source of this T cell receptor (beta chain) is a study of CD8 T cells in Susac syndrome. Both CD4+ and CD8+ T cells were negatively isolated, and TEMRA cells underwent FACS enrichment. The CDR3 consists of 16 residues. CDR1 and CDR2 from the germline V gene are ENHRY and SYGVKD. Trimming at V came to 6 bases and at J to 0 bases, leaving 5 bases not matched to a gene. Random-hexamer reverse transcription was applied to about 0.45 to 1 ug RNA. By means of immunoSEQ multiplex PCR, TCR beta CDR3 spanning 54 Vbeta and 13 Jbeta underwent amplification. MiXCR, run by TCRdb on the immunoSEQ multiplex PCR reads, gives a single entry per CDR3 protein. The sample has approximately 100,000 distinct CDR3 sequences; 85% to 95% are singletons.

Sequenced: CD4+ T cells from PBMCs. The chain carries TRBV10-3 and TRBJ2-1; the match to TRBD2 covers 10 bases. This receptor was obtained from a human donor in good health. The CDR3 DNA sequence: TGTGCCATCAGGCCGAGCGGGGGGGGCTCCTACAATGAGCAGTTCTTC. This gives the protein CAIRPSGGGSYNEQFF.